A selection of T cell receptor beta chains follows, all from one sample in a study of CD8+ T cells in alopecia areata. Some clones are missing from TCRdb's copy, which holds only in-frame ones; the method was immunoSEQ multiplex PCR. The data show over 200,000 clones, about 53% seen once. The sequencing used CD4+ T cells sorted from blood, collected at week 0. The source is a human donor with alopecia areata. Each CDR3 is given with its conserved first and last residue.

v_call cdr3_aa
TRBV6-5 CASSKQPGGEKLFF
TRBV4-2 CASSQDFYSGSYEQYF
TRBV11-3 CASSPGPLNNEQFF
TRBV6-6 CASRRDRGDEQYF
TRBV30 CAWTGAWGYTF
TRBV29-1 CSACRQEGTEAFF
TRBV25-1 CASSDDPRKTYEQYF
TRBV11-2 CASRRPGTASYNEQFF
TRBV30 CAWSEQGWGYTF
TRBV30 CAWRWEAYSWEFF
TRBV6-5 CASTGTGPYNEQFF
TRBV9 CASSPTGWGSSPLHF
TRBV30 CAWSVGSWGQLNTEAFF
TRBV7-9 CASSRANTEAFF
TRBV10-3 CAISWEIYNSPLHF
TRBV29-1 CSVIQGVTEAFF
TRBV29-1 CSVKTGTASNQPQHF